The next 5 T cell receptor beta chains were all read from a single sample in a study of shared clonotypes between healthy human individuals. TCRdb's copy holds only in-frame clones and misses some; the assay was immunoSEQ multiplex PCR. This table has about 2.5 million clones, around 92% appearing once. The sequenced material came from naive CD4+ T cells from PBMCs. Sample subset: CD45RA+ positively selected. The receptors were gathered from a man younger than 30 in good health. Some clones in this sample may be carry-over from other donors' samples.

The CDR3 coding sequence is TGTGCCAGCAGGCTCTCGGGACGGGAGCAGTTCTTC. This translates into CASRLSGREQFF. The chain combines TRBV11-2 with TRBJ2-1, with D perhaps matching TRBD1 or TRBD2 (5 bases each). CDR3 length: 12 amino acids. The ends were cut back, 6 bases at V and 10 bases at J, with 13 bases in the middle. Per the germline V gene, CDR1 is SGHAT and CDR2 is FQNNGV.

In DNA form, the CDR3 reads TGTGCCAGCAGCGTTATCCCCGGGACTCAAGAGACCCAGTACTTC. Encoded protein: CASSVIPGTQETQYF. The V call is TRBV9, the J call TRBJ2-5; D perhaps matches TRBD2 (6 bases). The V end was cut by 2 bases, the J end by 2 bases, with 13 bases between. The CDR3 has 15 residues. Germline V gene data show CDR1 as SGDLS and CDR2 as YYNGEE.

This sequence joins TRBV7-3 and TRBJ1-1; D not certain. V was clipped by 0 bases and J by 4 bases, with 6 bases between them. The CDR3 covers 13 residues. The germline CDR1 and CDR2 sequences are SGHTA and FQGTGA. CDR3 region: CASSLTGFTEAFF. In DNA, the CDR3 is TGTGCCAGCAGCTTAACAGGGTTCACTGAAGCTTTCTTT.

The V and J genes are TRBV28 and TRBJ2-7, with a tentative D call TRBD1 (5 bases). Germline V CDR1 and CDR2: MDHEN, SYDVKM. The CDR3 runs to 12 residues. The V gene lost 6 bases and the J gene lost 4 bases, with 10 bases spanning the gap. The CDR3 DNA reads as TGTGCCAGCAGGCTTAACAGGTACGAGCAGTACTTC. Translation: CASRLNRYEQYF.

A single count supports this clone. The chain employs TRBV19 and TRBJ2-7; D tentatively reads TRBD1 or TRBD2 (5 bases each). Trimming took off 3 bases at V and 0 bases at J, with 9 bases between the two ends. Germline assignment: CDR1 LNHDA and CDR2 SQIVND (reference sequence). The CDR3 sequence is 14 residues long. CDR3 sequence: CASSMRGGSYEQYF. As DNA, the CDR3 is TGTGCCAGTAGTATGAGGGGCGGCTCCTACGAGCAGTACTTC.